This T cell receptor beta chain appears in the sequencing data of a study of blood T cell repertoires in COVID-19. The wider study: T cells, B-cell-depleted T cells, or PBMCs provided the cDNA or gDNA that served as material.

TCRdb's copy holds only in-frame clones and misses some; the assay was immunoSEQ multiplex PCR. Of about 290,000 clones listed, 85% to 90% are singletons. The V segment lost 2 bases and the J segment 3 bases; nucleotides outside the gene matches: 12. Germline CDR1 is ENHRY and CDR2 is SYGVKD. This CDR3 has 17 residues. This chain connects TRBV10-3 to TRBJ2-7, with 8 positions matching TRBD2. This sequence originates from a woman younger than 45 with COVID-19, enrolled during active disease. Sequences were obtained from peripheral blood. The CDR3 protein is CAISERSLGTRDYEQYF. Here the CDR3 DNA reads TGTGCCATCAGTGAGAGATCGCTAGGGACTAGGGACTACGAGCAGTACTTC.